The T cell receptor delta chain described here comes from a study of Vδ1+ human thymocytes. Study results and caveats: Thymic TRG and TRD repertoires appeared highly polyclonal, with Gaussian CDR3 length distributions. Thymic delta-chain repertoires held roughly 20% Vdelta2 sequences and few Vdelta3, despite high sort purity. The authors advised highly purified populations and single-cell validation.

Comments on this clone: Its antigen is unknown.

V gave up 2 bases and J gave up 0 bases; unmatched junction bases: 9. Germline CDR1 is TSWWSYY and CDR2 is QGS. The CDR3 is 19 amino acids. Extracted RNA was reverse transcribed into cDNA. Pooled V-gene forward primers with one constant-region reverse primer generated the CDR3 amplicons by multiplex PCR. TCRdb re-called the multiplex PCR reads using CATT. The data contain roughly 76,000 delta-chain clones, approximately 34% of them singletons. Sorted Vdelta1+ thymocytes were roughly 96% to 99.6% pure. This sequence was found in a boy under three years old who had congenital heart surgery. The chain joins TRDV1 to TRDJ1; TRDD3 matches 13 bases. Material: Vdelta1+ gamma-delta thymocytes from the thymus. Subset described: FACS-sorted CD3+ TCRalphabeta- TCRVdelta1+ TCRVdelta2- thymocytes. The CDR3 coding sequence is TGTGCTCTTGGGGAAGCCTACTGGGGGATACGAGGGTACACCGATAAACTCATCTTT. Translating gives CALGEAYWGIRGYTDKLIF.